This TCR beta chain was recovered during a study of post-analysis software for immune sequencing data. The overall study: Recorded subtypes: relapsing-remitting, secondary progressive, progressive-relapsing; some patients unannotated.

Overall study results and limits: By F measure, strong co-clustering occurred among samples prepared in the same batch. People with multiple sclerosis had a significantly lower normalized Chao1 diversity than controls did. Four or five TRBV segments, TRBV5-6, TRBV5-1 and TRBV20-1 among them, were found more frequent in patients than controls.

With regard to this clonotype: Antigen: not known.

Unique molecular identifiers featured in each of the TCR beta cDNA libraries. Some 540,000 cDNA molecules were obtained from about 1 to 10 million T cells. TCRdb re-analysed the PCR reads in MiXCR, keeping a single row per CDR3 protein. The table has 400,000 to 500,000 distinct CDR3 sequences, 39% seen once. This CDR3 contains 13 residues. CDR1 MNHNS and CDR2 SASEGT come from the germline V gene. The chain recombines TRBV6-1 with TRBJ2-5, with a weak D call TRBD2 (5 bases). With the DNA end fitting TRBJ2-7 better, the J assignment may be wrong. Sequencing input: blood. The sequence came from a girl aged 2-10 years with multiple sclerosis. CDR3 sequence: CASSDGLNYEQYF. Written as DNA, the CDR3 is TGTGCCAGCAGTGATGGACTTAACTACGAGCAGTACTTC.